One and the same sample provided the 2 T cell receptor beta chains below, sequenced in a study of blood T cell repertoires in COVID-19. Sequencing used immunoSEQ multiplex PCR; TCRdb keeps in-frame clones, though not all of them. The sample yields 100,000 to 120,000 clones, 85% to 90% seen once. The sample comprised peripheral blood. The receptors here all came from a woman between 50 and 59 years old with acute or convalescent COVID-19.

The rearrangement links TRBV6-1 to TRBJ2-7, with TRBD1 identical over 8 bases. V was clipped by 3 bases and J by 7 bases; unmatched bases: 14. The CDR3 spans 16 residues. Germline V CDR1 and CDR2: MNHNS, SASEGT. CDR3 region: CASSDPRRDRRGEQYF. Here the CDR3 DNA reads TGTGCCAGCAGTGACCCCCGCCGGGACAGGAGAGGGGAGCAGTACTTC.

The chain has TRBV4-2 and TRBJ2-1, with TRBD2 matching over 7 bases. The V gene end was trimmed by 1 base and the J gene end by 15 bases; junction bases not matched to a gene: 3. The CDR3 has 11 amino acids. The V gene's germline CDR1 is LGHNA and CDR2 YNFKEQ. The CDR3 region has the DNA TGTGCCAGCAGCCAAGGACTAGCCCCGTTCTTC. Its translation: CASSQGLAPFF.